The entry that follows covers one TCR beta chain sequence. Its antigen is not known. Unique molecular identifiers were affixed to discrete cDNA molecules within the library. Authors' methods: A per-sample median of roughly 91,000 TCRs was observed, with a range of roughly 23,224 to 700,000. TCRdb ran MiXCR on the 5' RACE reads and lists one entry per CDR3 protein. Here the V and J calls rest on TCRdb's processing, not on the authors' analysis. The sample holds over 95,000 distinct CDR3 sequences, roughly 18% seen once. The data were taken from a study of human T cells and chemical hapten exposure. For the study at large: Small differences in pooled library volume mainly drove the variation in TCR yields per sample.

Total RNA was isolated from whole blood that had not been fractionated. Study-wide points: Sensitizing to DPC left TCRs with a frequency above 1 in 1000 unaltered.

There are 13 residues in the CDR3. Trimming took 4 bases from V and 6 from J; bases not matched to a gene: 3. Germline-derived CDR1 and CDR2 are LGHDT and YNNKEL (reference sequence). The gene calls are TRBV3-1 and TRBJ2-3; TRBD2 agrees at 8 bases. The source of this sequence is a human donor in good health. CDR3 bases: TGTGCCAGCAGCCTACCGGGGGGGGATACGCAGTATTTT. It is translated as CASSLPGGDTQYF.